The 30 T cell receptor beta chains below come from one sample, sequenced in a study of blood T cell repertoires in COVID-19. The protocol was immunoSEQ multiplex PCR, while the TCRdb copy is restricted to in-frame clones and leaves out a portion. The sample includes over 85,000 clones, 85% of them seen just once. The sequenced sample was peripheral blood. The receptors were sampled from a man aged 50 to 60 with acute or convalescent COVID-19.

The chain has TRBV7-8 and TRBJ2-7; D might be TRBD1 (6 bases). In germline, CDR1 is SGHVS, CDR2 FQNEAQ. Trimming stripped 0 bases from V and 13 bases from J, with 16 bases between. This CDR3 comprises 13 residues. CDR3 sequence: CASSLAVLDSPYF. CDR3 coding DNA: TGTGCCAGCAGCTTAGCGGTGTTGGACAGCCCTTACTTC. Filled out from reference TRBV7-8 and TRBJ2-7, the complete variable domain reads GAGVSQSPRYKVAKRGQDVALRCDPISGHVSLFWYQQALGQGPEFLTYFQNEAQLDKSGLPSDRFFAERPEGSVSTLKIQRTQQEDSAVYLCASSLAVLDSPYFGPGTRLTVT.

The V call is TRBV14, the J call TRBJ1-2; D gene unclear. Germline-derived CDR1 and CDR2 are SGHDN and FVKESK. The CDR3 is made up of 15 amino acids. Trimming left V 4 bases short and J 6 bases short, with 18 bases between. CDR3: CASSPSLGSGDGYTF. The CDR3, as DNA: TGTGCCAGCAGCCCATCTTTGGGGTCGGGAGATGGCTACACCTTC.

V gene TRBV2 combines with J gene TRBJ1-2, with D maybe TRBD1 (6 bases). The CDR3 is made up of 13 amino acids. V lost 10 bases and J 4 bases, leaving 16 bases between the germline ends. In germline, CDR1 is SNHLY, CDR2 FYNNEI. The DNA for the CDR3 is TGTGCCACCATCCACAGGGTATCCTATGGCTACACCTTC. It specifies CATIHRVSYGYTF.

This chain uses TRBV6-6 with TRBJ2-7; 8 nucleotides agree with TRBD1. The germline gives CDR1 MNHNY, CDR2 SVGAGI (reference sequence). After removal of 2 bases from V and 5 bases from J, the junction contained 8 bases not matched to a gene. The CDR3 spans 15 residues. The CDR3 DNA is TGTGCCAGCAGTTACATCTTTCGACAGGGGCACGAGCAGTACTTC. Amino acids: CASSYIFRQGHEQYF.

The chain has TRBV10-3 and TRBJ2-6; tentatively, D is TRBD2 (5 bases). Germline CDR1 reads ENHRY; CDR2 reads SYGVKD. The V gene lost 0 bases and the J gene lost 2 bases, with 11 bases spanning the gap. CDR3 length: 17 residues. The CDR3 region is CAISESTGFPGANVLTF. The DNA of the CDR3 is TGTGCCATCAGTGAGTCTACGGGATTCCCTGGGGCCAACGTCCTGACTTTC.

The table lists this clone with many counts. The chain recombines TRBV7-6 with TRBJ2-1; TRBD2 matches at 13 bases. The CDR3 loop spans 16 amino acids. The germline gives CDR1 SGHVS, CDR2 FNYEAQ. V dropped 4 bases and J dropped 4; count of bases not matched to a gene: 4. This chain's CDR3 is CASSSRTSGGYNEQFF. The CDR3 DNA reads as TGTGCCAGCAGCTCCCGGACTAGCGGGGGATACAATGAGCAGTTCTTC. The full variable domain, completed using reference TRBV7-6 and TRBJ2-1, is GAGVSQSPRYKVTKRGQDVALRCDPISGHVSLYWYRQALGQGPEFLTYFNYEAQQDKSGLPNDRFSAERPEGSISTLTIQRTEQRDSAMYRCASSSRTSGGYNEQFFGPGTRLTVL.

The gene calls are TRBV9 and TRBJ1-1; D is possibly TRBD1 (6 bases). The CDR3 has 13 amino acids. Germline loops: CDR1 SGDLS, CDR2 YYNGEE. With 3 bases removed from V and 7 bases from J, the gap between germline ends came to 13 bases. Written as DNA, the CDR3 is TGTGCCAGCAGCGGCCAGGGGATAGGTGAAGCTTTCTTT. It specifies CASSGQGIGEAFF. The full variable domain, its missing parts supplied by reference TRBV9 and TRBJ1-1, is DSGVTQTPKHLITATGQRVTLRCSPRSGDLSVYWYQQSLDQGLQFLIQYYNGEERAKGNILERFSAQQFPDLHSELNLSSLELGDSALYFCASSGQGIGEAFFGQGTRLTVV.

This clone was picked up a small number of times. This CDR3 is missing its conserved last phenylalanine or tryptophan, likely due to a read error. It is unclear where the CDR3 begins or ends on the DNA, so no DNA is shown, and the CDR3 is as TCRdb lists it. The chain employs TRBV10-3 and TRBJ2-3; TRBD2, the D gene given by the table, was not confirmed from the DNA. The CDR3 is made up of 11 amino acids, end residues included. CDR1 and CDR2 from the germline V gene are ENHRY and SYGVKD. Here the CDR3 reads CAISEGTGLQL.

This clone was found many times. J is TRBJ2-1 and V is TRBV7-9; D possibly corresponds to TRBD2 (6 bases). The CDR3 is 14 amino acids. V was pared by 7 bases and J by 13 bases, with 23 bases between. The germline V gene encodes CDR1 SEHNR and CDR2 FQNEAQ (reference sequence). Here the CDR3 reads CASTLSGIADQQFF. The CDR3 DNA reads TGTGCCAGCACCCTGTCGGGGATAGCGGATCAACAGTTCTTC.

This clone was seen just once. CDR3 region: CASSLPPGQKKETQYF. Written as DNA, the CDR3 is TGTGCCAGCAGCTTGCCGCCGGGACAAAAAAAAGAGACCCAGTACTTC. This sequence joins TRBV5-4 and TRBJ2-5, with D perhaps TRBD1 (6 bases). CDR3 length: 16 residues. V was trimmed by 1 base and J by 3 bases, leaving 16 bases between them. Germline loops: CDR1 SGHNT, CDR2 YYREEE (reference sequence).

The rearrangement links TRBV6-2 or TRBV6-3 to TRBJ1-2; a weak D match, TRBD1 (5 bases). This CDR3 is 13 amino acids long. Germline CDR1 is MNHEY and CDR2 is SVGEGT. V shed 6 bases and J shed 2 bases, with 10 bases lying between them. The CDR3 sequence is CASSIGVNYGYTF. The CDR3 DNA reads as TGTGCCAGCAGCATAGGGGTAAACTATGGCTACACCTTC.

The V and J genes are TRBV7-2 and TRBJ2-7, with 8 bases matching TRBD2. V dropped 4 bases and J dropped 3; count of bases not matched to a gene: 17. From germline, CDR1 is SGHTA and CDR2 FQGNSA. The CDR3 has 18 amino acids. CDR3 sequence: CASSSSRTGTSSYYEQYF. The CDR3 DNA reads TGTGCCAGCAGCTCATCCAGAACAGGGACTAGTAGTTACTACGAGCAGTACTTC.

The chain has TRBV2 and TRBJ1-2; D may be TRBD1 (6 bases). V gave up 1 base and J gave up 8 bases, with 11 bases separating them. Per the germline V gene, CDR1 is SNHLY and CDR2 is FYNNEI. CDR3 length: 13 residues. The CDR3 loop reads CASSEDRVGGYTF. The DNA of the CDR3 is TGTGCCAGCAGTGAAGACAGGGTGGGGGGCTACACCTTC. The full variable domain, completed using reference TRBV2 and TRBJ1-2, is EPEVTQTPSHQVTQMGQEVILRCVPISNHLYFYWYRQILGQKVEFLVSFYNNEISEKSEIFDDQFSVERPDGSNFTLKIRSTKLEDSAMYFCASSEDRVGGYTFGSGTRLTVV.

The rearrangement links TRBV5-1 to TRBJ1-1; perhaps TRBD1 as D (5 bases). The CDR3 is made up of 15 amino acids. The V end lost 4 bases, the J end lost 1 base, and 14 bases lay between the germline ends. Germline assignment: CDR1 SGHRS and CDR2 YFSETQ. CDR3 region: CASSLLGPSNTEAFF. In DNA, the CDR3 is TGCGCCAGCAGCCTATTGGGGCCTTCGAACACTGAAGCTTTCTTT.

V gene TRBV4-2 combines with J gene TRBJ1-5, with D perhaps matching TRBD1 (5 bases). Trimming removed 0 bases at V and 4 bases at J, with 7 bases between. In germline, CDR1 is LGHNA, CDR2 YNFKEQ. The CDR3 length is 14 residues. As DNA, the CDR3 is TGTGCCAGCAGCCAAGATAGGGGTAATCAGCCCCAGCATTTT. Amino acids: CASSQDRGNQPQHF.

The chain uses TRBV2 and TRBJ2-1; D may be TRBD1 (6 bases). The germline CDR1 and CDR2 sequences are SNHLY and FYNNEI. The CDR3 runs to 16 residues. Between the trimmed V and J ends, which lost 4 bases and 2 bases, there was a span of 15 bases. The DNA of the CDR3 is TGTGCCAGCAGTGCCGTAGTACAGGGAGCCTACAATGAGCAGTTCTTC. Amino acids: CASSAVVQGAYNEQFF.

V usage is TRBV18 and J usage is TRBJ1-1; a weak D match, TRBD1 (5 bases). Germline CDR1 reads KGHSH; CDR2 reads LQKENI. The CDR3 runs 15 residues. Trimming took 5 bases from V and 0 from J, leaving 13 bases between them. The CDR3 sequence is CASSTARQMNTEAFF. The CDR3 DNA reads TGTGCCAGCTCAACAGCACGACAGATGAACACTGAAGCTTTCTTT.

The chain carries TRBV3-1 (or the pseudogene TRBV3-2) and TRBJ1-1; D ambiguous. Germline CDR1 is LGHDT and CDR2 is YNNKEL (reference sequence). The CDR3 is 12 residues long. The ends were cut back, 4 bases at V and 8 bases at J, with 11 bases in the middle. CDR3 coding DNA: TGTGCCAGCAGCCGTTCAGCGGGCGAAGCTTTCTTT. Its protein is CASSRSAGEAFF.

The DNA of the CDR3 is TGTGCCAGCAGCCCTCTCCTTGGGACTAGCGGGCGCTCCTACGAGCAGTACTTC. It yields the protein CASSPLLGTSGRSYEQYF. The rearrangement uses TRBV3-1 (or the pseudogene TRBV3-2) and TRBJ2-7; 12 nucleotides line up with TRBD2. The germline gives CDR1 LGHDT, CDR2 YNNKEL (reference sequence). The V gene end was trimmed by 4 bases and the J gene end by 0 bases; junction bases not matched to a gene: 10. CDR3 size: 18 residues.

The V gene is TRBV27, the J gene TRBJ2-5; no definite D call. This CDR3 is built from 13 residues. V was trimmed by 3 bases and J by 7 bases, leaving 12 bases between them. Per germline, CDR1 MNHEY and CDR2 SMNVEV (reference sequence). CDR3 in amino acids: CASSLGSMGTQYF. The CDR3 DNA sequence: TGTGCCAGCAGTTTGGGCAGTATGGGGACCCAGTACTTC.

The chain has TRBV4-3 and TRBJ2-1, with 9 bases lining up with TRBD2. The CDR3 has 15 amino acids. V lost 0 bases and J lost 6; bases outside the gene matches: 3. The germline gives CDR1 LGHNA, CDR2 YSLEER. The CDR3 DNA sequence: TGCGCCAGCAGCCAAGATAGCGGGGGCCTCAATGAGCAGTTCTTC. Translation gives CASSQDSGGLNEQFF.

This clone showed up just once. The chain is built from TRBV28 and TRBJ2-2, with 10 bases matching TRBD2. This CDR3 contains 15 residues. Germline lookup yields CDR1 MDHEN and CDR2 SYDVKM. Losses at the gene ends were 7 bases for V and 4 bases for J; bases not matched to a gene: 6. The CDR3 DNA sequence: TGTGCCAGCAACCCTAGCGGGAGTGGCACCGGGGAGCTGTTTTTT. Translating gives CASNPSGSGTGELFF.

The DNA for the CDR3 is TGTGCCAGCAGACCTGGACAGGGAAATCAGCCCCAGCATTTT. Its translation: CASRPGQGNQPQHF. This chain connects TRBV27 to TRBJ1-5; 8 nucleotides line up with TRBD1. Per the germline V gene, CDR1 is MNHEY and CDR2 is SMNVEV (reference sequence). The CDR3 covers 14 residues. The trim removed 6 bases at V and 4 bases at J, leaving 5 bases unmatched.

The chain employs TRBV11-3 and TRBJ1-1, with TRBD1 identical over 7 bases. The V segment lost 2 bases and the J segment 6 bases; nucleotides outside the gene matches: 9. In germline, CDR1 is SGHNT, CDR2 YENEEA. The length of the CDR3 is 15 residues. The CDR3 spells CASSLTSEGASEAFF. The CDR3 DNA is TGTGCCAGCAGCTTAACCTCCGAGGGGGCCTCTGAAGCTTTCTTT.

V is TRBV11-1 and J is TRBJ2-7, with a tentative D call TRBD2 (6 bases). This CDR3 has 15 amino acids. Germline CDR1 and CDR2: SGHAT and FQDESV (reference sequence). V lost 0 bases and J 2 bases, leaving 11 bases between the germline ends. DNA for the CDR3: TGTGCCAGCAGCTTAGCGCGCGGGGCCGCCTACGAGCAGTACTTC. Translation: CASSLARGAAYEQYF.

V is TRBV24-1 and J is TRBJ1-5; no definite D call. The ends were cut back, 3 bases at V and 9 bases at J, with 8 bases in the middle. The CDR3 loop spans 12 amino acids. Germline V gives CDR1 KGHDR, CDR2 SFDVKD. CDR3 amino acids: CATSDPGLPQHF. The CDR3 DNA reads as TGTGCCACCAGTGATCCAGGACTGCCCCAGCATTTT.

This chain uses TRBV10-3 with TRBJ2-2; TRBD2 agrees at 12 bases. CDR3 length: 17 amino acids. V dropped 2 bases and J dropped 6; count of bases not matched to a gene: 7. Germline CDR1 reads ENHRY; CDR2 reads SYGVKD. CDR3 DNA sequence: TGTGCCATCAGTGAGCCCCCGGGACTAGCGGGCGCCGGGGAGCTGTTTTTT. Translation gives CAISEPPGLAGAGELFF.

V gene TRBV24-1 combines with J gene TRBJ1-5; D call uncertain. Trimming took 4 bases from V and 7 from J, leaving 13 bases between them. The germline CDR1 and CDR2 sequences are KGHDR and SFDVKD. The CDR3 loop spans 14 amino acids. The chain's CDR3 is CATSEESGGQPQHF. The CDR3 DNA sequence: TGTGCCACCAGTGAAGAGTCTGGCGGGCAGCCCCAGCATTTT.

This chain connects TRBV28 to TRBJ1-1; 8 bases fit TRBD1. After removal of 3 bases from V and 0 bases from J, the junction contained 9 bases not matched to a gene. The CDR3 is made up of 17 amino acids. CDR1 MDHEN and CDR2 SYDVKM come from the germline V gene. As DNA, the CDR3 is TGTGCCAGCAGTTTGGCCGGGACAGGACCTATGAACACTGAAGCTTTCTTT. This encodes CASSLAGTGPMNTEAFF.

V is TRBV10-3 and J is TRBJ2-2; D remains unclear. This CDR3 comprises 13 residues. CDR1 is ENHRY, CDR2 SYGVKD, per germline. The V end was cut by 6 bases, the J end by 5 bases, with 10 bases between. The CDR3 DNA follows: TGTGCCATCAGAGCCCAGGTGACCGGGGAGCTGTTTTTT. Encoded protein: CAIRAQVTGELFF.